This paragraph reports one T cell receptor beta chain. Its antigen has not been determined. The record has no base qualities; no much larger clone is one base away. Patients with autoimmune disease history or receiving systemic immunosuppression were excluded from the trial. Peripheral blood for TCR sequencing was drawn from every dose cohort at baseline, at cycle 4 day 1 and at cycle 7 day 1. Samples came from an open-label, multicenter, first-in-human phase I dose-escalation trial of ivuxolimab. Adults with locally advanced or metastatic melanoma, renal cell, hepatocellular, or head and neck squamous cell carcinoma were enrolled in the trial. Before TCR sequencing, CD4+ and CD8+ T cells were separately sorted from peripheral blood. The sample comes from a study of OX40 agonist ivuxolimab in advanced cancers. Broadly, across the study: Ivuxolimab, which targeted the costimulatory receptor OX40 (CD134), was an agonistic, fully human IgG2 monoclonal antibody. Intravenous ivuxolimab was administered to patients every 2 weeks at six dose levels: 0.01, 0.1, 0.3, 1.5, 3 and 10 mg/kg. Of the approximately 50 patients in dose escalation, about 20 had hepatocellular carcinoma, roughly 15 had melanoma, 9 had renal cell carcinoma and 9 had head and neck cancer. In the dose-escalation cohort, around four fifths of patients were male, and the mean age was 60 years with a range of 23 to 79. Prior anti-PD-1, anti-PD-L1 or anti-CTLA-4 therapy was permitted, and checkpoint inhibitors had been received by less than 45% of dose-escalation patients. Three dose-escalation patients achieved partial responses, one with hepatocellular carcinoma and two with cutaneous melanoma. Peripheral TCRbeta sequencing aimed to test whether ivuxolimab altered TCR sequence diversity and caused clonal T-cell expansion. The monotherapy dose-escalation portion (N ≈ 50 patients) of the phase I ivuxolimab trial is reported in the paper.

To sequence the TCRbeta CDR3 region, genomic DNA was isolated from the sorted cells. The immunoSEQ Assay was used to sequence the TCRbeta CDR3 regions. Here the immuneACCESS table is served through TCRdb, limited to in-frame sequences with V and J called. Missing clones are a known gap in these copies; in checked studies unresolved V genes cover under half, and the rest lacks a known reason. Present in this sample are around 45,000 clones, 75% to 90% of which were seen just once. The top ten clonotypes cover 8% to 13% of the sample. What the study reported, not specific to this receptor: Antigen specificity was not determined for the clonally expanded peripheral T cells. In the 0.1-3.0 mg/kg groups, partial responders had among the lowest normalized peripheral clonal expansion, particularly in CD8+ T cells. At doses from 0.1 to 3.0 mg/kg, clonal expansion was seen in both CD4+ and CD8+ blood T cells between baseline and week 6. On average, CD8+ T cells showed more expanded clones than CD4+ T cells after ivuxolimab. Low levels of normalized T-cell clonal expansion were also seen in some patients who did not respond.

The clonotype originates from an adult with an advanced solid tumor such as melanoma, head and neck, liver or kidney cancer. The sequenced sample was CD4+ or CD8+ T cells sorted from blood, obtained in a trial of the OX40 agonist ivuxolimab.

The CDR3 reads CAWSAGGAAEAFF. The bases read TGTGCCTGGAGTGCGGGGGGCGCGGCTGAAGCTTTCTTT. Recombination linked TRBV30 to TRBJ1-1; a weak D assignment points to TRBD1 (6 bases agree). Including cysteine and phenylalanine, the CDR3 has 13 amino acids. Solely the CDR3 DNA is kept, with 39 bases framed from the first base. The germline V gene (reference sequence) yields GTSNPN for CDR1 and SVGIG for CDR2. V is pared back by 1 base and J by 6 bases, with 12 bases lying between the germline termini.